These 15 T cell receptor beta chains came from one sample sequenced in a study of glioma-infiltrating T cells after dendritic cell vaccination. Only in-frame clones appear in the TCRdb table, and some are missing; sequencing was by immunoSEQ multiplex PCR. The sample records tens of thousands of clones, approximately 80% being singletons. Sequences were derived from blood, sampled before dendritic cell vaccination. Receptor source: a human donor with glioblastoma.

The rearrangement links TRBV15 to TRBJ1-5, with D maybe TRBD1 (6 bases). The CDR3 consists of 16 residues. CDR1 and CDR2 from the germline V gene are LNHNV and YYDKDF (reference sequence). V was cut by 0 bases and J by 5 bases, with 14 bases left in between. CDR3 protein: CATSRETDSEYQPQHF. As DNA, the CDR3 is TGTGCCACCAGCAGAGAAACGGACAGCGAGTATCAGCCCCAGCATTTT. Variable domain in full (rest from reference TRBV15 and TRBJ1-5): DAMVIQNPRYQVTQFGKPVTLSCSQTLNHNVMYWYQQKSSQAPKLLFHYYDKDFNNEADTPDNFQSRRPNTSFCFLDIRSPGLGDTAMYLCATSRETDSEYQPQHFGDGTRLSIL.

The V and J genes are TRBV12-5 and TRBJ2-5; TRBD2 is a possible D gene (6 bases). V was pared by 6 bases and J by 5 bases, with 16 bases between. Germline CDR1 reads LGHNT; CDR2 reads FRNRAP. The length of the CDR3 is 14 residues. For the CDR3, the DNA is TGTGCTAGTGGCCCCGAAGGGGACTGGGAGACCCAGTACTTC. Translation: CASGPEGDWETQYF. Using reference TRBV12-5 and TRBJ2-5 for the parts outside the CDR3, the full variable domain is DARVTQTPRHKVTEMGQEVTMRCQPILGHNTVFWYRQTMMQGLELLAYFRNRAPLDDSGMPKDRFSAEMPDATLATLKIQPSEPRDSAVYFCASGPEGDWETQYFGPGTRLLVL.

V and J are TRBV6-5 and TRBJ1-1, with unresolved D. V was cut by 4 bases and J by 4 bases, with 10 bases left in between. The CDR3 runs to 13 residues. The germline V gene has CDR1 MNHEY and CDR2 SVGAGI. This CDR3 is CASSSIRGTEAFF. Written as DNA, the CDR3 is TGTGCCAGCAGTTCCATCCGGGGCACTGAAGCTTTCTTT.

The chain recombines TRBV28 with TRBJ1-2, with 8 bases fitting TRBD1. V gave up 6 bases and J gave up 8 bases; unmatched junction bases: 14. CDR1 is MDHEN, CDR2 SYDVKM, per germline. The CDR3 has 15 amino acids. DNA for the CDR3: TGTGCCAGCAGCTCGCCAGGGGGCCAACCGGGGGGCTACACCTTC. It specifies CASSSPGGQPGGYTF.

V and J are TRBV4-1 and TRBJ2-3; 7 nucleotides line up with TRBD2. The V and J ends lost 3 bases and 2 bases, in that order; junction bases with no gene match: 8. This CDR3 has 16 amino acids. Germline CDR1 is MGHRA and CDR2 is YSYEKL. The CDR3 loop reads CASSQGEGGLTDTQYF. The CDR3 DNA sequence: TGCGCCAGCAGCCAGGGGGAGGGAGGGCTCACAGATACGCAGTATTTT.

This chain joins TRBV14 and TRBJ2-5; possible D gene TRBD2, 6 bases. Between the trimmed V and J ends, which lost 2 bases and 5 bases, there was a span of 18 bases. This CDR3 region has 16 residues. In germline, CDR1 is SGHDN, CDR2 FVKESK. The CDR3 DNA is TGTGCCAGCAGCCAAATTCTCGGAGGGTACAAGGAGACCCAGTACTTC. Protein sequence: CASSQILGGYKETQYF.

The chain joins TRBV11-2 to TRBJ2-7; 8 bases are shared with TRBD2. J lost 3 bases, V lost 0 bases, and 7 bases had no gene match. Germline CDR1 reads SGHAT; CDR2 reads FQNNGV. The CDR3 consists of 16 residues. The CDR3 spells CASSLDRGLGYYEQYV. CDR3 DNA: TGTGCCAGCAGCTTAGATCGGGGACTAGGGTACTACGAGCAGTACGTC.

The chain uses TRBV7-9 and TRBJ2-2; no firm D call. V lost 4 bases and J lost 4, with 13 bases in between. This CDR3 has 15 amino acids. In germline, CDR1 is SEHNR, CDR2 FQNEAQ (reference sequence). This chain's CDR3 is CASSYQSTTTGELFF. As DNA, the CDR3 is TGTGCCAGCAGCTATCAATCAACTACCACCGGGGAGCTGTTTTTT.

The chain uses TRBV27 and TRBJ2-1, with 7 bases fitting TRBD2. The J segment lost 8 bases and the V segment lost 4 bases, leaving 11 bases of the junction unmatched. CDR1 and CDR2 from the germline V gene are MNHEY and SMNVEV (reference sequence). The CDR3 runs 15 residues. CDR3 nucleotide sequence: TGTGCCAGCAGTTCCAGCGGGGTCTATTGGTATGAGCAGTTCTTC. Translating it yields CASSSSGVYWYEQFF.

The chain uses TRBV10-2 and TRBJ2-3; 9 bases line up with TRBD2. J lost 0 bases, V lost 10 bases, and 26 bases had no gene match. This CDR3 spans 21 amino acids. CDR1 WSHSY and CDR2 SAAADI come from the germline V gene. CDR3 nucleotides: TGCGCCAACCGGACCCGTACTTCCTCCGGGCTAGCGGGGTACAGCACAGATACGCAGTATTTT. Its protein is CANRTRTSSGLAGYSTDTQYF.

V gene TRBV10-3 combines with J gene TRBJ1-2; 9 positions agree with TRBD1. This CDR3 region has 14 residues. J gave up 3 bases and V 4 bases, and 3 bases lay outside the gene matches. In germline, CDR1 is ENHRY, CDR2 SYGVKD. CDR3 sequence reads: CAISGQGVYYGYTF. For the CDR3, the DNA is TGTGCCATCAGTGGACAGGGGGTTTACTATGGCTACACCTTC.

This clone turned up a few times. CDR3 region: CASSSPGTGGLADTQYF. CDR3 coding DNA: TGTGCCAGCAGCTCACCCGGGACAGGGGGCTTGGCAGATACGCAGTATTTT. The V gene is TRBV7-9, the J gene TRBJ2-3, with 12 positions matching TRBD1. After removal of 4 bases from V and 4 bases from J, the junction contained 9 bases not matched to a gene. The CDR3 runs to 17 residues. Germline loops: CDR1 SEHNR, CDR2 FQNEAQ (reference sequence).

The V gene is TRBV5-1, the J gene TRBJ2-2; D possibly corresponds to TRBD2 (6 bases). This CDR3 has 16 amino acids. Trimming shortened V by 0 bases and J by 5 bases, and 14 bases separated the two germline ends. Germline V lookup: CDR1 SGHRS, CDR2 YFSETQ. In DNA form, the CDR3 reads TGCGCCAGCAGCTTGGGGCGTGGGAGGATAACCGGGGAGCTGTTTTTT. This encodes CASSLGRGRITGELFF.

The V gene is TRBV7-8, the J gene TRBJ2-7; a possible D gene is TRBD1 (6 bases). The CDR3 spans 14 residues. The V gene's germline CDR1 is SGHVS and CDR2 FQNEAQ. Trimming took 5 bases from V and 1 from J, leaving 12 bases between them. The CDR3 loop is CASSLDDRSYEQYV. The CDR3 DNA follows: TGTGCCAGCAGCCTAGATGACAGGTCCTACGAGCAGTACGTC.

CDR3 loop: CASSPRGTGGAENIQYF. DNA for the CDR3: TGTGCCAGCTCACCACGCGGGACAGGGGGCGCGGAAAACATTCAGTACTTC. This chain uses TRBV18 with TRBJ2-4; 12 positions match TRBD1. Germline V gives CDR1 KGHSH, CDR2 LQKENI. Trimming removed 1 base from V and 5 bases from J; junction bases left unmatched: 6. The length of the CDR3 is 17 residues.